The source of this T cell receptor (beta chain) is a study of T-cell memory formation after mild COVID-19. About the study: TCR clusters mostly belonged to single donors.

Study-wide results and limits: Pre-infection memory contained some responding clones, which suggested that cross-reactive memory had joined. Clones that contracted clustered mainly in CM and EM if CD4+ and in EMRA if CD8+. Clones shrinking between day 15 and 85 showed a balanced CD4/CD8 split, and those that grew later tilted toward CD4+.

From the 5' RACE reads, TCRdb called clonotypes with MiXCR, one entry per CDR3 protein. The sample lists roughly 130,000 distinct CDR3 sequences, roughly 15% occurring once. About this clonotype: Antigen specificity is unknown.

The germline V gene has CDR1 SNHLY and CDR2 FYNNEI. J lost 2 bases, V lost 9 bases, and 5 bases had no gene match. The CDR3 totals 13 residues. The chain uses TRBV2 and TRBJ2-7; TRBD1 matches at 9 bases. The source of this sequence is an adult woman who had mild COVID-19 (a few samples of this study predate the infection). Cell type and time point are not known. The material sequenced was PBMCs or a T cell subset sorted from them (not recorded which). The CDR3 DNA reads as TGTGCCAGTTCGGGACAGGGTACCTACGAGCAGTACTTC. The encoded protein is CASSGQGTYEQYF.